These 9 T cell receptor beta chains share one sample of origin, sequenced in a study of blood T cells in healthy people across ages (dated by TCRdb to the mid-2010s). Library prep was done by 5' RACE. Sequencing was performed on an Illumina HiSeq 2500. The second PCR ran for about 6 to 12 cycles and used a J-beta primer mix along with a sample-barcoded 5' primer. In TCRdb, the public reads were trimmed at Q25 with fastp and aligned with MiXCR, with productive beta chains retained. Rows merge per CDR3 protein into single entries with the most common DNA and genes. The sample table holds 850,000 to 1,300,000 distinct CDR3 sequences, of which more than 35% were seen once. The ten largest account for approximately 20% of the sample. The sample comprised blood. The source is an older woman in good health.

The CDR3 spells CASSGLWGTGGFSSSDTQYF. The CDR3 nucleotides are TGTGCCAGCAGTGGCCTCTGGGGGACTGGCGGTTTCTCTAGCTCAGATACGCAGTATTTT. This sequence joins TRBV25-1 and TRBJ2-3; possibly TRBD2 for D (6 bases). The CDR3 totals 20 residues. Trimming took 4 bases from V and 4 from J, leaving 30 bases between them. Germline CDR1 reads MGHDK; CDR2 reads SYGVNS.

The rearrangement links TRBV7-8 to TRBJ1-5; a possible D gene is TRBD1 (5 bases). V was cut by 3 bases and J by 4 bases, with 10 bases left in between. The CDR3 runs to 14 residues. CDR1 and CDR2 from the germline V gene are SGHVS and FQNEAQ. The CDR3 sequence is CASSFRDPNQPQHF. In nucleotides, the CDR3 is TGTGCCAGCAGCTTTAGGGACCCTAATCAGCCCCAGCATTTT.

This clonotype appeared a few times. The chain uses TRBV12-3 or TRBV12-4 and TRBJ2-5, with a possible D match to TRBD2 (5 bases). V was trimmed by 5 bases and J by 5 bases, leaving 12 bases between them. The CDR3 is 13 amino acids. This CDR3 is CASSVRETETQYF. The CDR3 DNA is TGTGCCAGCAGTGTACGGGAAACGGAGACCCAGTACTTC.

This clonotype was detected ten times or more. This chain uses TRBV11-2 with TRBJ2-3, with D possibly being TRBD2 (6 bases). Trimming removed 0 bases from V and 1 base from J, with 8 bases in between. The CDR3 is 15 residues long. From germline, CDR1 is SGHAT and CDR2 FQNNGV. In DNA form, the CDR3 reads TGTGCCAGCAGCTTAGATCAGCGGGGCACAGATACGCAGTATTTT. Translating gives CASSLDQRGTDTQYF.

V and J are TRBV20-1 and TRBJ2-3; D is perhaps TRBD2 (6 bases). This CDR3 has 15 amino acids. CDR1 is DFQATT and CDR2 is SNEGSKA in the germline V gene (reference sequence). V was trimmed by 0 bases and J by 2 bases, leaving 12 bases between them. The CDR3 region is CSARDFGSPTDTQYF. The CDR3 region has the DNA TGCAGTGCTAGAGATTTCGGGAGTCCCACAGATACGCAGTATTTT.

The CDR3 spells CASSESGRGINTGELFF. The DNA for the CDR3 is TGTGCCAGCAGTGAATCTGGAAGGGGTATAAACACCGGGGAGCTGTTTTTT. The chain is built from TRBV25-1 and TRBJ2-2, with D perhaps matching TRBD1 (5 bases). V lost 1 base, J lost 2 bases, and 14 bases lay in between. The CDR3 has 17 amino acids. The germline V gene has CDR1 MGHDK and CDR2 SYGVNS.

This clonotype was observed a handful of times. CDR3 nucleotides: TGTGCCAGCAGTTTCGGGCGGCGGGAGGGCGAGTACTTC. It encodes CASSFGRREGEYF. The V gene is TRBV27, the J gene TRBJ2-5; 9 nucleotides match TRBD2. V dropped 3 bases and J dropped 12; count of bases not matched to a gene: 8. Germline V gene lookup returns CDR1 MNHEY and CDR2 SMNVEV (reference sequence). CDR3 length: 13 amino acids.

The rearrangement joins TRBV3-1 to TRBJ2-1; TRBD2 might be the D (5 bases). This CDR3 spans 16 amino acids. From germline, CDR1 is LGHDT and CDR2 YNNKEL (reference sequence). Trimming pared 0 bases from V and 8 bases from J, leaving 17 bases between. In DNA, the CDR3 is TGTGCCAGCAGCCAAGATCTGGCAAGGAGGTACGATGAGCAGTTCTTC. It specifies CASSQDLARRYDEQFF.

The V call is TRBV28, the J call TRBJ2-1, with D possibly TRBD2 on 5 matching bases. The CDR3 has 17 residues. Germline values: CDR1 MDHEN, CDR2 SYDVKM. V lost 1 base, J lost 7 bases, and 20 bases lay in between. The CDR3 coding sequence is TGTGCCAGCAGTTTATCCCCAGCGGATAGACTCGAGAATGAGCAGTTCTTC. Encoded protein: CASSLSPADRLENEQFF.